The rows below give T cell receptor beta chains drawn from one sample of a study of beta chain features in type 1 diabetes. TCRdb keeps only in-frame clones here, not all; method: immunoSEQ multiplex PCR. The table has about 370,000 clones, roughly 9.8% seen once; the top ten hold less than 0.65%. Sample: central memory CD4+ T cells from blood. These receptors were collected from a man aged 30-40 years with type 1 diabetes. The CDR3 runs from the conserved cysteine through the conserved F or W. The D gene is left open where the match is weak. Clone size is not always given. Where it is, it says once, few, many or a class for expanded clones.

D gene	V gene	J gene	clone size	CDR3 protein	CDR3 DNA
.	TRBV10-1	TRBJ2-1	few	CASSPGGSASYNEQFF	TGCGCCAGCAGCCCCGGAGGTAGCGCAAGCTACAATGAGCAGTTCTTC
TRBD1	TRBV7-2	TRBJ2-1	.	CASRTGYDEQFF	TGTGCCAGCAGGACAGGGTACGATGAGCAGTTCTTC
.	TRBV5-4	TRBJ1-2	few	CASSLDRNYGYTF	TGTGCCAGCAGCCTGGACCGGAACTATGGCTACACCTTC
TRBD1	TRBV5-1	TRBJ1-1	few	CASSWGQTNTEAFF	TGCGCCAGCAGCTGGGGACAGACGAACACTGAAGCTTTCTTT
.	TRBV7-2	TRBJ1-1	few	CASSLVSPFEAFF	TGTGCCAGCAGCTTGGTTTCCCCTTTTGAAGCTTTCTTT
.	TRBV23-1	TRBJ2-1	few	CASSQSSRYNEQFF	TGCGCCAGCAGTCAATCTAGCAGGTACAATGAGCAGTTCTTC
.	TRBV9	TRBJ2-1	.	CASSVGLVSDNEQFF	TGTGCCAGCAGCGTAGGATTAGTATCGGACAATGAGCAGTTCTTC
TRBD2	TRBV6-4	TRBJ2-1	.	CASRSNRAGGLNNEQFF	TGTGCCAGCAGGTCCAATCGGGCGGGAGGGTTGAACAATGAGCAGTTCTTC
.	TRBV6-6	TRBJ1-2	few	CASSYMAGREGYTF	TGTGCCAGCAGTTACATGGCAGGGCGCGAAGGCTACACCTTC
.	TRBV15	TRBJ1-4	few	CATSRAFGTLNEKLFF	TGTGCCACCAGCAGAGCTTTCGGGACGCTCAATGAAAAACTGTTTTTT
.	TRBV6-1	TRBJ2-3	.	CASSEKGGDTDTQYF	TGTGCCAGCAGTGAGAAGGGGGGCGACACAGATACGCAGTATTTT
.	TRBV5-4	TRBJ2-1	.	CASSPWAESDNEQFF	TGTGCCAGCAGCCCCTGGGCGGAGTCGGACAATGAGCAGTTCTTC
.	TRBV28	TRBJ2-7	.	CASRGDYRDEQYF	TGTGCCAGTAGGGGGGATTACCGCGACGAGCAGTACTTC
.	TRBV29-1	TRBJ1-1	.	CSVEAPGAFF	TGCAGCGTTGAAGCCCCTGGAGCTTTCTTT
.	TRBV27	TRBJ2-1	few	CASRDGRRTSNEQFF	TGTGCCAGCAGGGACGGACGGCGGACTTCCAATGAGCAGTTCTTC
.	TRBV4-2	TRBJ2-3	few	CASSLSGGDTQYF	TGTGCCAGCAGCTTATCCGGAGGAGATACGCAGTATTTT
TRBD2	TRBV2	TRBJ2-1	few	CASSLLAGAGNEQFF	TGTGCCAGCAGCCTACTAGCGGGAGCCGGTAATGAGCAGTTCTTC
.	TRBV29-1	TRBJ1-2	few	CSVDDKFYGYTF	TGCAGCGTTGACGACAAGTTCTATGGCTACACCTTC
TRBD2	TRBV7-6	TRBJ2-7	.	CASSLTSGDSYEQYF	TGTGCCAGCAGCTTAACTAGCGGGGACTCCTACGAGCAGTACTTC
.	TRBV5-1	TRBJ1-4	few	CASSLDSLNEKLFF	TGCGCCAGCAGCTTGGACAGTCTTAATGAAAAACTGTTTTTT
.	TRBV6-6	TRBJ1-2	many	CASSSMDIAAYGYTF	TGTGCCAGCAGTTCTATGGACATCGCGGCCTATGGCTACACCTTC
.	TRBV4-2	TRBJ1-3	.	CASIPTPGKEGRPGNTIYF	TGTGCCAGCATTCCAACTCCCGGGAAGGAGGGGAGGCCCGGAAACACCATATATTTT
.	TRBV7-2	TRBJ2-1	few	CASSLSPLLTPYNEQFF	TGTGCCAGCAGCTTATCGCCCTTGCTGACACCCTACAATGAGCAGTTCTTC
.	TRBV6-6	TRBJ1-1	few	CASSYSMTTEAFF	TGTGCCAGCAGTTACTCGATGACGACTGAAGCTTTCTTT
.	TRBV30	TRBJ2-2	.	CAWSVRWPRDGELFF	TGTGCCTGGAGTGTACGATGGCCCCGAGACGGGGAGCTGTTTTTT
TRBD2	TRBV7-9	TRBJ2-1	few	CASRTGLSFSYNEQFF	TGTGCCAGCAGAACGGGACTATCTTTCTCCTACAATGAGCAGTTCTTC
TRBD2	TRBV28	TRBJ2-7	.	CASSLWGTSGRYEQYF	TGTGCCAGCAGTTTGTGGGGGACTAGCGGGAGGTACGAGCAGTACTTC
.	TRBV18	TRBJ1-2	few	CASSLRVGSEGYTF	TGTGCCAGCTCACTCAGGGTTGGGTCAGAGGGCTACACCTTC
TRBD1	TRBV10-3	TRBJ2-7	.	CAITLGTGGDEQYF	TGTGCCATCACCCTCGGGACAGGGGGCGACGAGCAGTACTTC
.	TRBV12-5	TRBJ2-5	.	CASARGLRQETQYF	TGTGCTAGTGCCCGAGGACTGCGCCAAGAGACCCAGTACTTC
.	TRBV28	TRBJ2-3	.	CASSLLIITTDTQYF	TGTGCCAGCAGTTTATTGATCATCACCACAGATACGCAGTATTTT
TRBD1	TRBV29-1	TRBJ2-3	.	CSVGSGQGISYTTDTQYF	TGCAGCGTTGGCTCGGGACAGGGAATTAGTTACACCACAGATACGCAGTATTTT
TRBD1	TRBV18	TRBJ2-7	many	CASSPTGWGEQYF	TGTGCCAGCTCACCGACAGGGTGGGGCGAGCAGTACTTC
.	TRBV30	TRBJ2-6	.	CAWSVSRVAGANVLTF	TGTGCCTGGAGTGTAAGCAGGGTGGCGGGGGCCAACGTCCTGACTTTC
.	TRBV9	TRBJ2-2	.	CASSPRGFDAGELFF	TGTGCCAGCAGCCCCCGGGGTTTCGACGCCGGGGAGCTGTTTTTT
TRBD2	TRBV29-1	TRBJ2-1	.	CSVFGGLAGVYEQFF	TGCAGCGTTTTCGGGGGACTAGCGGGAGTGTATGAGCAGTTCTTC
.	TRBV14	TRBJ1-2	many	CASSQDRWANYGYTF	TGTGCCAGCAGCCAAGATAGGTGGGCGAACTATGGCTACACCTTC
.	TRBV7-9	TRBJ2-2	few	CASPAGPNTGELFF	TGTGCCAGCCCCGCGGGGCCGAACACCGGGGAGCTGTTTTTT
.	TRBV5-4	TRBJ2-1	.	CASSVGASTYNEQFF	TGTGCCAGCAGCGTGGGGGCATCGACCTACAATGAGCAGTTCTTC
TRBD2	TRBV5-6	TRBJ2-1	.	CASSLWRGDEQFF	TGTGCCAGCAGCTTGTGGCGGGGGGATGAGCAGTTCTTC
TRBD2	TRBV10-1	TRBJ2-3	.	CASSPGGGSTDTQYF	TGCGCCAGCAGCCCGGGGGGAGGCAGCACAGATACGCAGTATTTT
TRBD1	TRBV5-1	TRBJ1-1	.	CASSAQGAQTEAFF	TGCGCCAGCAGCGCACAGGGGGCTCAGACTGAAGCTTTCTTT
.	TRBV5-1	TRBJ2-7	many	CASSPGMGQAYEQYF	TGCGCCAGCAGCCCCGGCATGGGGCAGGCCTACGAGCAGTACTTC
.	TRBV7-9	TRBJ2-1	.	CASSRTYRSYNEQFF	TGTGCCAGCAGCAGGACATACCGCTCCTACAATGAGCAGTTCTTC
.	TRBV25-1	TRBJ2-5	.	CASSEMETQYF	TGTGCCAGCAGTGAAATGGAGACCCAGTACTTC
TRBD2	TRBV5-1	TRBJ2-3	few	CASSPPVAGNTDTQYF	TGCGCCAGCAGCCCCCCCGTAGCGGGAAACACAGATACGCAGTATTTT
.	TRBV18	TRBJ1-1	.	CASSPTSMNTEAFF	TGTGCCAGCTCACCGACAAGTATGAACACTGAAGCTTTCTTT
TRBD1	TRBV5-7	TRBJ2-5	few	CASSSAEGQGVLILETQYF	TGTGCCAGCAGCTCCGCCGAGGGACAGGGGGTATTGATTTTAGAGACCCAGTACTTC
.	TRBV6-6	TRBJ2-7	.	CASSARGDDEQYF	TGTGCCAGCAGTGCCAGGGGAGATGACGAGCAGTACTTC
TRBD1	TRBV4-2	TRBJ2-5	.	CASRLTGEETQYF	TGTGCCAGCAGGTTGACAGGGGAAGAGACCCAGTACTTC
TRBD1	TRBV13	TRBJ2-7	many	CASSLGRDRGGYKQYF	TGTGCCAGCAGCTTAGGACGGGACAGGGGGGGCTACAAGCAGTACTTC
.	TRBV21-1	TRBJ2-1	many	CASSKRPGTSGSYNEQFF	TGTGCCAGCAGCAAAAGACCCGGGACTAGCGGCTCCTACAATGAGCAGTTCTTC
.	TRBV6-5	TRBJ2-5	.	CASSRQPQETQYF	TGTGCCAGCAGCCGACAACCACAAGAGACCCAGTACTTC
TRBD2	TRBV6-5	TRBJ2-1	.	CASSRGTSGFEQFF	TGTGCCAGCAGTCGAGGGACTAGCGGCTTTGAGCAGTTCTTC
.	TRBV5-4	TRBJ2-7	.	CASSLTFLGSEQYF	TGTGCCAGCAGCTTAACCTTTCTCGGGAGCGAGCAGTACTTC
TRBD2	TRBV5-1	TRBJ2-3	.	CASSLSGTSGSTDTQYF	TGCGCCAGCAGCCTGTCCGGGACTAGCGGTAGCACAGATACGCAGTATTTT
.	TRBV7-2	TRBJ2-1	.	CASSLGPSNEQFF	TGTGCCAGCAGTCTCGGACCCAGCAATGAGCAGTTCTTC
TRBD1	TRBV4-1	TRBJ1-2	few	CASSQIRDRLNYGYTF	TGCGCCAGCAGCCAGATAAGGGACAGACTTAACTATGGCTACACCTTC
.	TRBV29-1	TRBJ1-1	few	CSVPGEGTEAFF	TGCAGCGTGCCAGGGGAGGGCACTGAAGCTTTCTTT
.	TRBV7-2	TRBJ1-5	many	CASSLAVINQPQHF	TGTGCCAGCAGCTTAGCGGTCATCAATCAGCCCCAGCATTTT